Each of the 9 T cell receptor beta chains below was sequenced from the same sample in a study of T cells in tuberculosis. After thawing and overnight rest, PBMC were stained with GMM-loaded CD1B tetramer, viability dye and anti-CD3 for sorting. The CD1B tetramers carried C32 glucose monomycolate purified from Rhodococcus equi. The assay was immunoSEQ multiplex PCR, and TCRdb's table has in-frame clones only and misses some. This sample yields 55,000 to 60,000 clones, of which around 90% are seen a single time; 20% to 25% belongs to the top ten. The sequenced material came from CD1b-GMM tetramer-negative cells sorted from PBMCs. These receptors all come from an adult woman with latent tuberculosis.

This rearrangement joins TRBV9 to TRBJ2-1; 8 bases line up with TRBD1. CDR3 length: 16 residues. Germline values: CDR1 SGDLS, CDR2 YYNGEE. V shed 3 bases and J 4 bases; nucleotides not matched to a gene: 9. The CDR3 DNA is TGTGCCAGCAGCGCTTCTGCCGGGACAGGATACAATGAGCAGTTCTTC. It translates to CASSASAGTGYNEQFF.

The chain combines TRBV5-4 with TRBJ2-3; 8 nucleotides match TRBD2. CDR3 length: 17 amino acids. Germline loops: CDR1 SGHNT, CDR2 YYREEE (reference sequence). Germline trimming cut 3 bases from V and 1 base from J; bases unmatched to any gene: 10. CDR3 residues: CASSSWGLTSGTDTQYF. DNA for the CDR3: TGTGCCAGCAGCTCGTGGGGCTTGACTAGCGGCACAGATACGCAGTATTTT. Variable domain in full (rest from reference TRBV5-4 and TRBJ2-3): ETGVTQSPTHLIKTRGQQVTLRCSSQSGHNTVSWYQQALGQGPQFIFQYYREEENGRGNFPPRFSGLQFPNYSSELNVNALELDDSALYLCASSSWGLTSGTDTQYFGPGTRLTVL.

The chain couples TRBV7-9 to TRBJ2-7; D is possibly TRBD1 (6 bases). V dropped 2 bases and J dropped 4 bases, with 24 bases sitting between them. CDR1 and CDR2 (germline): SEHNR, FQNEAQ (reference sequence). The CDR3 has 18 residues. The CDR3: CASSLPRAGTNIPYEQYF. DNA for the CDR3: TGTGCCAGCAGCTTACCGAGGGCCGGGACAAATATCCCGTACGAGCAGTACTTC.

The rearrangement uses TRBV19 and TRBJ2-3, with D maybe TRBD2 (6 bases). CDR1 is LNHDA and CDR2 is SQIVND in the germline V gene (reference sequence). This CDR3 region has 12 residues. With 8 bases removed from V and 12 bases from J, the gap between germline ends came to 18 bases. This CDR3 reads CASRDLGGEQYF. CDR3 nucleotides: TGTGCCAGTCGGGACCTTGGAGGGGAACAGTATTTT.

V and J are TRBV5-1 and TRBJ2-2; D is undetermined. Trimming took off 7 bases at V and 4 bases at J, with 11 bases between the two ends. The CDR3 is made up of 13 amino acids. Germline V gene sequence: CDR1 SGHRS, CDR2 YFSETQ. DNA of the CDR3: TGCGCCAGCGGCACCAGGTCCACCGGGGAGCTGTTTTTT. Its protein is CASGTRSTGELFF.

The chain combines TRBV6-5 with TRBJ1-2; D is undetermined. CDR3 length equals 14 residues. Germline lookup yields CDR1 MNHEY and CDR2 SVGAGI. V was cut by 2 bases and J by 2 bases, with 9 bases left in between. CDR3 loop: CASSYNGANYGYTF. In DNA form, the CDR3 reads TGTGCCAGCAGTTACAACGGTGCCAACTATGGCTACACCTTC.

J is TRBJ1-2 and V is TRBV6-1; D is possibly TRBD1 (6 bases). V lost 8 bases to trimming and J lost 2 bases, with 15 bases between them. The CDR3 runs 14 residues. Germline V lookup: CDR1 MNHNS, CDR2 SASEGT. CDR3 sequence (DNA): TGTGCCAGCCGAGGCTGGGGGGGCAACTATGGCTACACCTTC. It specifies CASRGWGGNYGYTF.

V gene TRBV7-8 combines with J gene TRBJ1-1; D is possibly TRBD1 (6 bases). The germline V gene has CDR1 SGHVS and CDR2 FQNEAQ. This CDR3 has 14 residues. Deletions cut 3 bases from V and 2 bases from J, with 10 bases between. The DNA of the CDR3 is TGTGCCAGCAGCTTGAGGACAGCCAACACTGAAGCTTTCTTT. Amino acids: CASSLRTANTEAFF.

The chain uses TRBV27 and TRBJ2-3; 11 bases align to TRBD2. The CDR3 loop spans 16 amino acids. Trimming took 6 bases from V and 4 from J; bases not matched to a gene: 9. Germline-derived CDR1 and CDR2 are MNHEY and SMNVEV (reference sequence). The CDR3 DNA follows: TGTGCCAGCAGCTACATTAGCGGGAGGGTGTCAGATACGCAGTATTTT. Translation: CASSYISGRVSDTQYF.